The next 13 T cell receptor beta chains were all read from a single sample in a study of cytomegalovirus exposure and HLA in healthy donors. PCR amplification relied on 60 Vbeta primers (plus 13 Jbeta primers). Some clones are missing from TCRdb's copy, which holds only in-frame ones; the method was immunoSEQ multiplex PCR. The sample contains fewer than 200,000 clones, less than 80% of which appear only once. Sequencing was performed on PBMCs. The receptors come from a female donor in good health and CMV-seronegative.

V is TRBV27 and J is TRBJ2-6; a possible D gene is TRBD1 (6 bases). This CDR3 region has 22 residues. Germline lookup yields CDR1 MNHEY and CDR2 SMNVEV (reference sequence). V was shortened by 5 bases and J by 2 bases, with 31 bases between the two germline ends. The CDR3 DNA is TGTGCCAGCAGTACCTGGACTGGCCTTATCTCAGGGGAGTCTGCTGGGGCCAACGTCCTGACTTTC. Protein: CASSTWTGLISGESAGANVLTF.

With regard to this clone: One end of the junction does not line up with germline, which may come from a read error. The rearrangement joins TRBV6-5 to TRBJ2-6, with D perhaps TRBD1 (5 bases). Germline assignment: CDR1 MNHEY and CDR2 SVGAGI. The CDR3 runs to 15 residues. CDR3 loop: CASRRITSGANGLTF. CDR3 DNA sequence: TGTGCCAGCAGAAGGATTACCTCTGGGGCCAACGGCCTGACTTTC.

This clone showed up just once. The V and J genes are TRBV7-9 and TRBJ1-2; TRBD1 might be the D (5 bases). Trimming stripped 11 bases from V and 7 bases from J, with 17 bases between. Germline V gene lookup returns CDR1 SEHNR and CDR2 FQNEAQ (reference sequence). CDR3 length: 12 residues. CDR3 protein: CAFPLGAFGYTF. The CDR3 nucleotides are TGTGCCTTCCCCCTAGGGGCATTTGGCTACACCTTC.

The chain combines TRBV29-1 with TRBJ2-1, with a tentative D call TRBD2 (6 bases). This CDR3 has 13 residues. Germline V CDR1 and CDR2: SQVTM, ANQGSEA. The V gene lost 3 bases and the J gene lost 7 bases, with 13 bases spanning the gap. The CDR3 nucleotides are TGCAGCGTTGACTGGGCGCGGGGAAATGAGCAGTTCTTC. Translation: CSVDWARGNEQFF.

A single count supports this clone. CDR3 sequence (DNA): TGTGCCAGCAGCGGGACAGGGGCCGCTTTTGCTTCCTACGAGCAGTACTTC. It codes for CASSGTGAAFASYEQYF. V usage is TRBV28 and J usage is TRBJ2-7; 10 bases align to TRBD1. Germline V gene lookup returns CDR1 MDHEN and CDR2 SYDVKM. With V trimmed by 6 bases and J by 1 base, 12 bases remained unmatched. The CDR3 has 17 residues.

The gene calls are TRBV1 and TRBJ1-2. TRBV1 is termed a pseudogene. The CDR3 is 17 residues long. The CDR3 region is CTSSLSARTASYGGYTF. The DNA for the CDR3 is TGCACCAGCAGCCTATCGGCCCGCACAGCCTCATATGGAGGGTACACCTTC.

The chain couples TRBV18 to TRBJ2-7, with TRBD2 matching 10 bases. The CDR3 runs to 15 residues. Germline V gives CDR1 KGHSH, CDR2 LQKENI. Losses at the gene ends were 3 bases for V and 5 bases for J; bases not matched to a gene: 7. CDR3 protein: CASSPQGLAGDEQYF. In DNA form, the CDR3 reads TGTGCCAGCTCACCCCAGGGCCTAGCGGGAGACGAGCAGTACTTC.

The chain uses TRBV7-3 and TRBJ2-3, with D tentatively TRBD1 (5 bases). Germline V gene lookup returns CDR1 SGHTA and CDR2 FQGTGA. There are 12 residues in the CDR3. Trimming pared 8 bases from V and 0 bases from J, leaving 6 bases between. The CDR3 loop is CASGASTDTQYF. The CDR3 region has the DNA TGTGCCAGCGGGGCCAGCACAGATACGCAGTATTTT.

This clone came up a few times. This chain joins TRBV4-1 and TRBJ2-2; weak D call: TRBD2 (5 bases). The V end lost 0 bases, the J end lost 4 bases, and 9 bases lay between the germline ends. CDR3 size: 15 residues. The V gene's germline CDR1 is MGHRA and CDR2 YSYEKL. The CDR3 DNA follows: TGCGCCAGCAGCCAAGATCGGGGTCCCACCGGGGAGCTGTTTTTT. Amino acids: CASSQDRGPTGELFF.

The V and J genes are TRBV7-5 and TRBJ1-2; the listed D gene, TRBD1, was not tested against the DNA. TRBV7-5 is classified as a pseudogene. This CDR3 is built from 14 residues. The CDR3 spells CARSPTGRSYGYTF. DNA of the CDR3: TGTGCCAGAAGCCCGACAGGGAGGTCCTATGGCTACACCTTC.

J is TRBJ2-2 and V is TRBV28; possible D gene TRBD2, 7 bases. The V end was cut by 6 bases, the J end by 7 bases, with 18 bases between. CDR1 is MDHEN and CDR2 is SYDVKM in the germline V gene. The CDR3 covers 15 residues. The CDR3 loop reads CASSPPGGRDGELFF. CDR3 in DNA: TGTGCCAGCAGCCCTCCCGGGGGGCGCGACGGGGAGCTGTTTTTT.

The chain uses TRBV19 and TRBJ2-2; TRBD2 aligns across 7 bases. Germline V CDR1 and CDR2: LNHDA, SQIVND (reference sequence). CDR3 length equals 13 residues. After removal of 3 bases from V and 8 bases from J, the junction contained 3 bases not matched to a gene. This CDR3 is CASSMGAGGELFF. The CDR3 nucleotides are TGTGCCAGTAGTATGGGAGCGGGGGGGGAGCTGTTTTTT. The full variable domain, its missing parts supplied by reference TRBV19 and TRBJ2-2, is DGGITQSPKYLFRKEGQNVTLSCEQNLNHDAMYWYRQDPGQGLRLIYYSQIVNDFQKGDIAEGYSVSREKKESFPLTVTSAQKNPTAFYLCASSMGAGGELFFGEGSRLTVL.

Only one count was recorded for this clone. The chain carries TRBV2 and TRBJ2-7; the D is unclear. V lost 5 bases to trimming and J lost 4 bases, with 6 bases between them. The length of the CDR3 is 11 residues. From germline, CDR1 is SNHLY and CDR2 FYNNEI. Written as DNA, the CDR3 is TGTGCCAGCAGTTCACAATACGAGCAGTACTTC. This codes for CASSSQYEQYF.